The 31 T cell receptor beta chains given below trace back to one sample, sequenced in a study of blood T cell repertoires in COVID-19. Sequencing was performed with immunoSEQ multiplex PCR; in TCRdb, only in-frame clones are kept and a portion is missing. Among 55,000 to 80,000 clones, around 80% were seen once, and the ten largest hold 15% to 20%. Sample: peripheral blood. The receptors originated from a man in his 60s with acute or convalescent COVID-19.

The chain employs TRBV4-1 and TRBJ1-3; D is unclear. V was cut by 6 bases and J by 7 bases, with 7 bases left in between. The CDR3 has 11 amino acids. Germline V lookup: CDR1 MGHRA, CDR2 YSYEKL. The CDR3 loop is CASRFENTIYF. The CDR3 region has the DNA TGCGCCAGCAGGTTCGAGAACACCATATATTTT.

This clone appeared a few times. The chain carries TRBV5-4 and TRBJ1-4, with D possibly being TRBD1 (5 bases). V shed 7 bases and J shed 3 bases, with 10 bases lying between them. This CDR3 has 13 amino acids. Germline CDR1 SGHNT, CDR2 YYREEE (reference sequence). The CDR3 here is CASAGEPNEKLFF. The CDR3 region has the DNA TGTGCCAGCGCGGGGGAGCCTAATGAAAAACTGTTTTTT.

The CDR3 region has the DNA TGCGCCAGCAGCCAAGAACGGCTAGCGGGATCCTACGAGCAGTACTTC. Protein sequence: CASSQERLAGSYEQYF. The genes are TRBV4-3 and TRBJ2-7, with TRBD2 matching over 9 bases. The length of the CDR3 is 16 residues. Germline CDR1 reads LGHNA; CDR2 reads YSLEER. J gave up 1 base and V 0 bases, and 4 bases lay outside the gene matches.

In this sample, this clone turned up once. The V and J genes are TRBV5-1 and TRBJ2-1, with 10 bases lining up with TRBD2. J was trimmed by 1 base and V by 5 bases; bases with no gene match: 3. The CDR3 length is 15 residues. From germline, CDR1 is SGHRS and CDR2 YFSETQ. CDR3 amino acids: CASSPSGSSYNEQFF. The CDR3 DNA is TGCGCCAGCAGTCCTAGCGGGAGTTCCTACAATGAGCAGTTCTTC.

This rearrangement joins TRBV14 to TRBJ1-5; unclear D gene. The germline gives CDR1 SGHDN, CDR2 FVKESK. The V and J ends lost 1 base and 0 bases respectively, with 7 bases between them. The CDR3 has 15 amino acids. The CDR3 here is CASSQGRNSNQPQHF. CDR3 coding DNA: TGTGCCAGCAGCCAAGGGCGGAATAGCAATCAGCCCCAGCATTTT.

The rearrangement joins TRBV10-3 to TRBJ2-2; 7 bases line up with TRBD1. The CDR3 runs 14 residues. Trimming took 6 bases from V and 6 from J; bases not matched to a gene: 7. Germline V gene sequence: CDR1 ENHRY, CDR2 SYGVKD. The CDR3 bases are TGTGCCATCAGCGCTCCTGACAGGGCCGGGGAGCTGTTTTTT. Amino acid sequence: CAISAPDRAGELFF.

The chain employs TRBV6-5 and TRBJ2-1, with D possibly being TRBD2 (6 bases). V was pared by 7 bases and J by 6 bases, with 16 bases between. The germline V gene encodes CDR1 MNHEY and CDR2 SVGAGI. This CDR3 has 14 amino acids. DNA for the CDR3: TGTGCCAGCAAAGGGGTAGCGGAGCGCAATGAGCAGTTCTTC. Protein product: CASKGVAERNEQFF.

The chain combines TRBV11-3 with TRBJ1-1, with D uncertain. Germline CDR1 SGHNT, CDR2 YENEEA. Trimming cost V 2 bases and J 5 bases, with 9 bases left between them. This CDR3 has 13 amino acids. In nucleotides, the CDR3 is TGTGCCAGCAGCTTACTGGCAGAAACTGAAGCTTTCTTT. It is translated as CASSLLAETEAFF.

This chain joins TRBV7-9 and TRBJ2-1, with 10 bases fitting TRBD1. Germline values: CDR1 SEHNR, CDR2 FQNEAQ (reference sequence). The junction had 9 bases not matched to a gene; V was cut back by 5 bases and J by 5 bases. This CDR3 has 16 amino acids. CDR3 DNA sequence: TGTGCCAGCAGCCAGACCTCGGGACAGGGGAACAATGAGCAGTTCTTC. It encodes CASSQTSGQGNNEQFF.

The CDR3 bases are TGTGCCAGCAGCCAAGACGGTGGGGGAGGATTAGCTAATGAAAAACTGTTTTTT. This sequence encodes CASSQDGGGGLANEKLFF. The rearrangement links TRBV4-2 to TRBJ1-4; tentative D call: TRBD1 (5 bases). Germline V gene sequence: CDR1 LGHNA, CDR2 YNFKEQ. V shed 0 bases and J shed 3 bases, with 17 bases lying between them. The CDR3 loop spans 18 amino acids.

V and J are TRBV6-6 and TRBJ1-1; D gene uncertain. The CDR3 runs 15 residues. CDR1 and CDR2 from the germline V gene are MNHNY and SVGAGI (reference sequence). The germline V and J ends were trimmed by 0 bases and 1 base, with 9 bases remaining between them. The CDR3: CASSYSPEENTEAFF. The DNA for the CDR3 is TGTGCCAGCAGTTACTCACCAGAAGAGAACACTGAAGCTTTCTTT.

The chain recombines TRBV29-1 with TRBJ1-1; TRBD1 might be the D (5 bases). The CDR3 is made up of 15 amino acids. The germline V gene encodes CDR1 SQVTM and CDR2 ANQGSEA. Trimming took 4 bases from V and 1 from J, leaving 16 bases between them. This chain's CDR3 is CSVAARGSQNTEAFF. DNA for the CDR3: TGCAGCGTTGCGGCGCGGGGGAGCCAGAACACTGAAGCTTTCTTT.

This clone is labeled medium-sized (0.01 to 0.1%). The chain is built from TRBV7-2 and TRBJ2-1; 8 bases align to TRBD2. Germline trimming cut 0 bases from V and 7 bases from J; bases unmatched to any gene: 5. The CDR3 contains 15 residues. Germline V gene data show CDR1 as SGHTA and CDR2 as FQGNSA. The CDR3 DNA sequence: TGTGCCAGCAGCTTAGCATCAGGCGGGAGGAATGAGCAGTTCTTC. Amino acid sequence: CASSLASGGRNEQFF. The full variable domain, its missing parts supplied by reference TRBV7-2 and TRBJ2-1, is GAGVSQSPSNKVTEKGKDVELRCDPISGHTALYWYRQSLGQGLEFLIYFQGNSAPDKSGLPSDRFSAERTGGSVSTLTIQRTQQEDSAVYLCASSLASGGRNEQFFGPGTRLTVL.

This clone was detected only a few times. This chain connects TRBV19 to TRBJ1-1; 10 bases match TRBD1. The J segment lost 5 bases and the V segment lost 11 bases, leaving 8 bases of the junction unmatched. From germline, CDR1 is LNHDA and CDR2 SQIVND (reference sequence). The CDR3 consists of 13 residues. CDR3 sequence reads: CAGLDRGGTEAFF. The CDR3 bases are TGTGCCGGCCTGGACAGGGGGGGGACTGAAGCTTTCTTT.

This chain links TRBV7-9 with TRBJ2-7; D is unresolved. From germline, CDR1 is SEHNR and CDR2 FQNEAQ (reference sequence). The CDR3 length is 16 residues. V was clipped by 0 bases and J by 2 bases, with 14 bases between them. The CDR3 bases are TGTGCCAGCAGCTTAGCTAGCTCCTTTCGGGCCTACGAGCAGTACTTC. This translates into CASSLASSFRAYEQYF.

The rearrangement joins TRBV18 to TRBJ2-1; 15 nucleotides line up with TRBD2. J lost 8 bases, V lost 4 bases, and 21 bases had no gene match. The CDR3 runs 21 residues. Per the germline V gene, CDR1 is KGHSH and CDR2 is LQKENI. CDR3 residues: CASSRRMDSWTSGRARDEQFF. Written as DNA, the CDR3 is TGTGCCAGCTCACGTAGAATGGACTCATGGACTAGCGGGAGGGCCAGGGATGAGCAGTTCTTC.

Only a few counts were recorded for this clone. V and J are TRBV5-5 and TRBJ2-2; 11 nucleotides match TRBD2. The germline gives CDR1 SGHKS, CDR2 YYEKEE (reference sequence). The J segment lost 0 bases and the V segment lost 4 bases, leaving 11 bases of the junction unmatched. The CDR3 is made up of 19 amino acids. CDR3 region: CASSPAVLAGGSNTGELFF. The CDR3 region has the DNA TGTGCCAGCAGCCCCGCTGTTCTAGCGGGAGGTTCGAACACCGGGGAGCTGTTTTTT.

The V gene is TRBV7-9, the J gene TRBJ2-7; D remains unclear. There are 13 residues in the CDR3. Germline CDR1 SEHNR, CDR2 FQNEAQ (reference sequence). With 5 bases removed from V and 1 base from J, the gap between germline ends came to 9 bases. CDR3 in DNA: TGTGCCAGCAGCCCCGCAGTTTCCTACGAGCAGTACTTC. Translated: CASSPAVSYEQYF.

J is TRBJ2-1 and V is TRBV14; 10 bases align to TRBD2. J gave up 8 bases and V 1 base, and 5 bases lay outside the gene matches. CDR3 length equals 15 residues. The germline CDR1 and CDR2 sequences are SGHDN and FVKESK. CDR3 residues: CASSQGLAGVYEQFF. CDR3 nucleotide sequence: TGTGCCAGCAGCCAAGGGCTAGCGGGAGTCTATGAGCAGTTCTTC. Complete variable domain (other parts from reference TRBV14 and TRBJ2-1): EAGVTQFPSHSVIEKGQTVTLRCDPISGHDNLYWYRRVMGKEIKFLLHFVKESKQDESGMPNNRFLAERTGGTYSTLKVQPAELEDSGVYFCASSQGLAGVYEQFFGPGTRLTVL.

The chain uses TRBV30 and TRBJ1-6; 7 bases align to TRBD1. V trimming: 0 bases; J trimming: 7 bases; junction bases outside the gene matches: 0. The CDR3 is 13 amino acids. Germline V gene data show CDR1 as GTSNPN and CDR2 as SVGIG (reference sequence). The CDR3 bases are TGTGCCTGGAGTGTACAGGGGAATTCACCCCTCCACTTT. It is translated as CAWSVQGNSPLHF.

This clone was observed a few times. This chain joins TRBV11-2 and TRBJ1-6; TRBD1 is a possible D gene (5 bases). CDR3 length equals 18 residues. Trimming left V 2 bases short and J 0 bases short, with 14 bases between. Germline lookup yields CDR1 SGHAT and CDR2 FQNNGV. This CDR3 is CASSLKGRESSYNSPLHF. The CDR3 DNA is TGTGCCAGCAGCTTAAAGGGCAGGGAAAGCTCCTATAATTCACCCCTCCACTTT.

The chain employs TRBV24-1 and TRBJ2-2, with 8 bases fitting TRBD1. Germline V gene data show CDR1 as KGHDR and CDR2 as SFDVKD. V gave up 7 bases and J gave up 6 bases; unmatched junction bases: 3. The CDR3 is 13 residues long. This CDR3 is CATRQGGPGELFF. The CDR3 nucleotides read TGTGCCACCAGACAGGGGGGACCCGGGGAGCTGTTTTTT.

The gene calls are TRBV5-1 and TRBJ2-5; 9 nucleotides align to TRBD2. After removal of 9 bases from V and 2 bases from J, the junction contained 11 bases not matched to a gene. The germline V gene encodes CDR1 SGHRS and CDR2 YFSETQ. The CDR3 runs to 15 residues. The CDR3 loop is CATRGGRAVQETQYF. The CDR3 region has the DNA TGCGCCACCCGGGGCGGGAGGGCCGTACAAGAGACCCAGTACTTC. Combining the CDR3 with reference TRBV5-1 and TRBJ2-5 gives the whole variable domain KAGVTQTPRYLIKTRGQQVTLSCSPISGHRSVSWYQQTPGQGLQFLFEYFSETQRNKGNFPGRFSGRQFSNSRSEMNVSTLELGDSALYLCATRGGRAVQETQYFGPGTRLLVL.

The chain has TRBV18 and TRBJ1-2; D is unresolved. The length of the CDR3 is 12 residues. Trimming cost V 4 bases and J 8 bases, with 11 bases left between them. Germline assignment: CDR1 KGHSH and CDR2 LQKENI. CDR3 residues: CASSLLPEGYTF. In DNA, the CDR3 is TGTGCCAGCTCACTATTACCGGAGGGCTACACCTTC.

This rearrangement joins TRBV3-1 (or the pseudogene TRBV3-2) to TRBJ1-2, with D tentatively TRBD1 (6 bases). Germline loops: CDR1 LGHDT, CDR2 YNNKEL (reference sequence). This CDR3 has 12 residues. Trimming shortened V by 5 bases and J by 7 bases, and 11 bases separated the two germline ends. For the CDR3, the DNA is TGTGCCAGCAGCTCCCGACAGGTTGGCTACACCTTC. The encoded protein is CASSSRQVGYTF.

The chain links TRBV3-1 (or the pseudogene TRBV3-2) to TRBJ2-7; 10 bases align to TRBD1. The germline gives CDR1 LGHDT, CDR2 YNNKEL (reference sequence). CDR3 length: 15 residues. V lost 6 bases to trimming and J lost 5 bases; unmatched junction nucleotides: 10. CDR3 DNA: TGTGCCAGCAGAAAGTCCGGGACAGGGGTCCACGAGCAGTACTTC. As protein: CASRKSGTGVHEQYF.

The rearrangement links TRBV27 to TRBJ2-7; TRBD1 might be the D (5 bases). V lost 10 bases and J 2 bases, leaving 12 bases between the germline ends. Germline V gene sequence: CDR1 MNHEY, CDR2 SMNVEV (reference sequence). The CDR3 is made up of 12 amino acids. The CDR3 loop is CATRAGPYEQYF. The CDR3 DNA sequence: TGTGCCACCAGGGCAGGGCCCTACGAGCAGTACTTC.

The rearrangement uses TRBV28 and TRBJ2-1, with D possibly matching TRBD1 (5 bases). Germline CDR1 reads MDHEN; CDR2 reads SYDVKM. V was clipped by 5 bases and J by 2 bases, with 10 bases between them. The CDR3 spans 14 residues. CDR3 sequence reads: CASSVDTTYNEQFF. CDR3 in DNA: TGTGCCAGCAGTGTGGACACCACCTACAATGAGCAGTTCTTC.

V and J are TRBV30 and TRBJ2-7; TRBD2 matches at 7 bases. CDR1 is GTSNPN and CDR2 is SVGIG in the germline V gene (reference sequence). J lost 4 bases, V lost 3 bases, and 6 bases had no gene match. CDR3 length equals 13 residues. In DNA form, the CDR3 reads TGTGCCTGGAGAACACCCGGGGGGTACGAGCAGTACTTC. Translated, it gives CAWRTPGGYEQYF. Complete variable domain (other parts from reference TRBV30 and TRBJ2-7): SQTIHQWPATLVQPVGSPLSLECTVEGTSNPNLYWYRQAAGRGLQLLFYSVGIGQISSEVPQNLSASRPQDRQFILSSKKLLLSDSGFYLCAWRTPGGYEQYFGPGTRLTVT.

This clone was picked up a small number of times. The V call is TRBV29-1, the J call TRBJ2-5, with TRBD2 identical over 12 bases. The CDR3 contains 17 residues. The V gene's germline CDR1 is SQVTM and CDR2 ANQGSEA. The V segment lost 1 base and the J segment 4 bases; nucleotides outside the gene matches: 10. The chain's CDR3 is CSVEGLAGAPGGETQYF. The CDR3 nucleotides are TGCAGCGTTGAAGGACTAGCGGGGGCTCCGGGCGGAGAGACCCAGTACTTC. The variable domain in full, with the rest retrieved from reference TRBV29-1 and TRBJ2-5, is SAVISQKPSRDICQRGTSLTIQCQVDSQVTMMFWYRQQPGQSLTLIATANQGSEATYESGFVIDKFPISRPNLTFSTLTVSNMSPEDSSIYLCSVEGLAGAPGGETQYFGPGTRLLVL.

This clone appeared once. V is TRBV11-2 and J is TRBJ2-1; 11 positions match TRBD2. V shed 5 bases and J 7 bases; nucleotides not matched to a gene: 7. CDR3 length equals 15 residues. Germline V gene lookup returns CDR1 SGHAT and CDR2 FQNNGV. The CDR3 DNA reads TGTGCCAGCAGCCGGGAACTAGCGGGAGTAAATGAGCAGTTCTTC. It translates to CASSRELAGVNEQFF.